Listed here are 32 T cell receptor beta chains from one sample, sequenced in a study of T cell responses to AZD1222 COVID-19 vaccine. Libraries were prepared by immunoSEQ multiplex PCR; TCRdb keeps only in-frame clonotypes and omits some of them. This table holds tens of thousands of clones, 65% to 90% found once. Sequencing was performed on peripheral blood, taken on day 0 of AZD1222 vaccination. These receptors were obtained from an adult in good health.

In this sample, this clone turned up a few times. V usage is TRBV3-1 (or the pseudogene TRBV3-2) and J usage is TRBJ2-7; D is possibly TRBD2 (5 bases). Between the trimmed V and J ends, which lost 1 base and 1 base, there was a span of 8 bases. Germline assignment: CDR1 LGHDT and CDR2 YNNKEL (reference sequence). The CDR3 loop spans 14 amino acids. As DNA, the CDR3 is TGTGCCAGCAGCCAAGCGGGATGGTCCTACGAGCAGTACTTC. This codes for CASSQAGWSYEQYF.

This sequence joins TRBV6-1 and TRBJ2-5; TRBD2 matches 10 bases. After removal of 2 bases from V and 4 bases from J, the junction contained 7 bases not matched to a gene. The germline gives CDR1 MNHNS, CDR2 SASEGT. There are 16 residues in the CDR3. This CDR3 reads CASSEFSGRLGETQYF. The CDR3 DNA reads TGTGCCAGCAGTGAATTTAGCGGGAGGCTGGGAGAGACCCAGTACTTC.

V usage is TRBV30 and J usage is TRBJ2-7; D is possibly TRBD1 or TRBD2 (6 bases each). V was clipped by 1 base and J by 3 bases, with 19 bases between them. Per the germline V gene, CDR1 is GTSNPN and CDR2 is SVGIG (reference sequence). The CDR3 covers 16 residues. CDR3 coding DNA: TGTGCCTGGAGTGGCAGGACAGAACCGCGGGGCTACGAGCAGTACTTC. This encodes CAWSGRTEPRGYEQYF.

The chain uses TRBV6-4 and TRBJ1-5; 9 bases agree with TRBD1. Germline V gene sequence: CDR1 MRHNA, CDR2 SNTAGT. Losses at the gene ends were 7 bases for V and 6 bases for J; bases not matched to a gene: 13. This CDR3 contains 16 residues. In DNA, the CDR3 is TGTGCCAGCATTACACAGGGGGCCGTCGTTTGTCAGCCCCAGCATTTT. This codes for CASITQGAVVCQPQHF.

The chain combines TRBV4-2 with TRBJ2-7; 7 nucleotides agree with TRBD2. With 1 base clipped from V and 3 bases from J, the junction kept 9 bases outside the gene matches. The CDR3 sequence is 16 residues long. CDR1 and CDR2 (germline): LGHNA, YNFKEQ. The CDR3 coding sequence is TGTGCCAGCAGCCAAGTTAAAGCGGGGATAAGCTACGAGCAGTACTTC. This sequence encodes CASSQVKAGISYEQYF.

This clone has a single count. The chain employs TRBV9 and TRBJ2-1, with 12 bases that match TRBD2. The CDR3 is 14 amino acids. V trimming: 3 bases; J trimming: 9 bases; junction bases outside the gene matches: 4. Germline loops: CDR1 SGDLS, CDR2 YYNGEE. The CDR3 bases are TGTGCCAGCAGCGCTAGCGGGAGGGCCGGTGAGCAGTTCTTC. It translates to CASSASGRAGEQFF. Based on the CDR3 plus reference TRBV9 and TRBJ2-1, the full variable domain is DSGVTQTPKHLITATGQRVTLRCSPRSGDLSVYWYQQSLDQGLQFLIQYYNGEERAKGNILERFSAQQFPDLHSELNLSSLELGDSALYFCASSASGRAGEQFFGPGTRLTVL.

CDR3 in amino acids: CATSSDSRAGQPQHF. CDR3 sequence (DNA): TGTGCCACCAGCAGCGATTCTCGGGCGGGCCAGCCCCAGCATTTT. V usage is TRBV15 and J usage is TRBJ1-5; no definite D call. The V gene lost 3 bases and the J gene lost 7 bases, with 16 bases spanning the gap. The germline V gene encodes CDR1 LNHNV and CDR2 YYDKDF (reference sequence). The CDR3 has 15 amino acids.

V usage is TRBV24-1 and J usage is TRBJ2-2; TRBD1 agrees at 10 bases. This CDR3 is 16 amino acids long. V was pared by 1 base and J by 7 bases, with 5 bases of the junction left unmatched. The germline V gene has CDR1 KGHDR and CDR2 SFDVKD. For the CDR3, the DNA is TGTGCCACCAGTGATTTCGGGACAGGGGCGGTCGGGGAGCTGTTTTTT. The encoded protein is CATSDFGTGAVGELFF.

The chain couples TRBV14 to TRBJ2-1; 8 bases agree with TRBD1. Germline V lookup: CDR1 SGHDN, CDR2 FVKESK. The CDR3 covers 16 residues. Losses at the gene ends were 4 bases for V and 7 bases for J; bases not matched to a gene: 12. DNA for the CDR3: TGTGCCAGCAGCCCCATTGGACAGGGCGAAGAGAATGAGCAGTTCTTC. It translates to CASSPIGQGEENEQFF.

The rearrangement joins TRBV7-2 to TRBJ1-1; D is unclear. Germline CDR1 and CDR2: SGHTA and FQGNSA. This CDR3 contains 15 residues. Deletions cut 1 base from V and 2 bases from J, with 11 bases between. In nucleotides, the CDR3 is TGTGCCAGCAGCTTAGGTCGGTTATCAAACACTGAAGCTTTCTTT. As protein: CASSLGRLSNTEAFF. The full variable domain, its missing parts supplied by reference TRBV7-2 and TRBJ1-1, is GAGVSQSPSNKVTEKGKDVELRCDPISGHTALYWYRQSLGQGLEFLIYFQGNSAPDKSGLPSDRFSAERTGGSVSTLTIQRTQQEDSAVYLCASSLGRLSNTEAFFGQGTRLTVV.

The chain recombines TRBV19 with TRBJ2-3; 8 bases are shared with TRBD2. The V and J ends lost 6 bases and 6 bases, in that order; junction bases with no gene match: 11. CDR1 is LNHDA, CDR2 SQIVND, per germline (reference sequence). This CDR3 contains 15 residues. The CDR3 is CASRLWAGGFDTQYF. In DNA, the CDR3 is TGTGCCAGTAGGTTGTGGGCGGGAGGTTTCGATACGCAGTATTTT.

The gene calls are TRBV5-4 and TRBJ1-2; D is undetermined. The V gene lost 2 bases and the J gene lost 1 base, with 3 bases spanning the gap. Per germline, CDR1 SGHNT and CDR2 YYREEE (reference sequence). This CDR3 has 12 residues. DNA for the CDR3: TGTGCCAGCAGCTTCGGTAACTATGGCTACACCTTC. Amino acid sequence: CASSFGNYGYTF.

The sample holds one count of this clone. The gene calls are TRBV19 and TRBJ1-2; 7 bases are a match to TRBD1. Looked up from germline, CDR1 is LNHDA and CDR2 is SQIVND (reference sequence). There are 16 residues in the CDR3. V shed 10 bases, J shed 1 base, and the junction held 15 bases outside the gene matches. DNA for the CDR3: TGTGCCACTCAAAGTGTACGACAGGGTAATAACTATGGCTACACCTTC. Its protein is CATQSVRQGNNYGYTF.

The chain has TRBV19 and TRBJ1-1; D is perhaps TRBD1 (5 bases). In germline, CDR1 is LNHDA, CDR2 SQIVND (reference sequence). V lost 2 bases and J 4 bases, leaving 17 bases between the germline ends. The CDR3 runs to 16 residues. This CDR3 is CASSINGGASGTEAFF. The CDR3 DNA follows: TGTGCCAGTAGTATAAACGGAGGGGCGAGTGGCACTGAAGCTTTCTTT.

The chain uses TRBV18 and TRBJ2-2; 7 bases fit TRBD2. V lost 6 bases, J lost 2 bases, and 9 bases stayed unmatched. CDR3 length equals 16 residues. Germline values: CDR1 KGHSH, CDR2 LQKENI. For the CDR3, the DNA is TGTGCCAGCTCGCCCAGAGCGGGATCCAACACCGGGGAGCTGTTTTTT. Encoded protein: CASSPRAGSNTGELFF.

This chain joins TRBV30 and TRBJ1-5; D gene unclear. Germline CDR1 GTSNPN, CDR2 SVGIG (reference sequence). The CDR3 length is 14 residues. Trimming took off 0 bases at V and 7 bases at J, with 13 bases between the two ends. The CDR3 DNA is TGTGCCTGGAGTGTACAAGGGCGGGGACAGCCCCAGCATTTT. Encoded protein: CAWSVQGRGQPQHF.

The rearrangement uses TRBV4-2 and TRBJ1-2, with D uncertain. This CDR3 is 16 amino acids long. Trimming removed 1 base at V and 4 bases at J, with 16 bases between. Germline CDR1 reads LGHNA; CDR2 reads YNFKEQ. This CDR3 reads CASSQAGTGPSYGYTF. Written as DNA, the CDR3 is TGTGCCAGCAGCCAAGCGGGAACCGGCCCCAGCTATGGCTACACCTTC.

The J gene is TRBJ1-2, the V gene TRBV19; 7 bases are a match to TRBD1. The CDR3 spans 14 residues. The ends lost 3 bases at V and 7 bases at J; junction bases unmatched: 8. CDR1 is LNHDA and CDR2 is SQIVND in the germline V gene (reference sequence). The CDR3 nucleotides are TGTGCCAGTAGTATGGGACAGTCGTTCGGTGGCTACACCTTC. Protein: CASSMGQSFGGYTF.

Concerning this clone: The junction shows a germline mismatch at one end, possibly a read error. This chain connects TRBV7-9 to TRBJ2-7; 7 nucleotides agree with TRBD1. CDR3 length: 16 residues. CDR1 is SEHNR and CDR2 is FQNEAQ in the germline V gene (reference sequence). The CDR3 DNA sequence: TGTGCCGGCAGCTCCCGGACAGGCAGCGGCTCCTACGAGCAGTACTTC. As protein: CAGSSRTGSGSYEQYF.

The chain joins TRBV18 to TRBJ2-3; no definite D call. CDR3 length equals 13 residues. In germline, CDR1 is KGHSH, CDR2 LQKENI. V was pared by 3 bases and J by 3 bases, with 7 bases between. This chain's CDR3 is CASSPEETDTQYF. The CDR3 bases are TGTGCCAGCTCACCCGAAGAGACAGATACGCAGTATTTT.

The chain links TRBV19 to TRBJ1-4, with a weak D call TRBD1 (6 bases). This CDR3 has 16 amino acids. From germline, CDR1 is LNHDA and CDR2 SQIVND (reference sequence). Trimming left V 5 bases short and J 5 bases short, with 18 bases between. The CDR3: CASSPLLGQPNEKLFF. CDR3 sequence (DNA): TGTGCCAGTAGTCCGCTATTAGGACAGCCAAATGAAAAACTGTTTTTT.

The genes are TRBV7-6 and TRBJ2-5; D unclear. In germline, CDR1 is SGHVS, CDR2 FNYEAQ. There are 12 residues in the CDR3. V was pared by 5 bases and J by 2 bases, with 6 bases between. For the CDR3, the DNA is TGTGCCAGCAGCCGAGATCAAGAGACCCAGTACTTC. Protein: CASSRDQETQYF.

The chain couples TRBV3-1 (or the pseudogene TRBV3-2) to TRBJ2-2; D is possibly TRBD2 (6 bases). The CDR3 has 13 residues. V gave up 4 bases and J gave up 10 bases, with 13 bases separating them. Germline V gene sequence: CDR1 LGHDT, CDR2 YNNKEL (reference sequence). Here the CDR3 DNA reads TGTGCCAGCAGCCTCAGAGAGCGGGTGGAGCTGTTTTTT. It encodes CASSLRERVELFF.

This rearrangement joins TRBV10-3 to TRBJ1-4; D uncertain. V was pared by 0 bases and J by 8 bases, with 4 bases between. The CDR3 loop spans 12 amino acids. Germline values: CDR1 ENHRY, CDR2 SYGVKD. The CDR3 protein is CAISESGEKLFF. The CDR3 DNA follows: TGTGCCATCAGTGAGTCAGGGGAAAAACTGTTTTTT.

The CDR3 DNA sequence: TGTGCCAGCAGCTTAGGGTTAGGGCCGGGGGGGGAGACCCAGTACTTC. Its protein product is CASSLGLGPGGETQYF. The chain employs TRBV7-2 and TRBJ2-5; TRBD2 aligns across 8 bases. The V gene's germline CDR1 is SGHTA and CDR2 FQGNSA. This CDR3 is built from 16 residues. Unmatched junction bases numbered 9, after V lost 1 base and J lost 5 bases.

The genes are TRBV7-9 and TRBJ2-7; D perhaps matches TRBD1 (5 bases). The CDR3 extends over 13 amino acids. The V end lost 1 base, the J end lost 3 bases, and 7 bases lay between the germline ends. CDR1 is SEHNR, CDR2 FQNEAQ, per germline (reference sequence). This CDR3 reads CASSLGQIYEQYF. Written as DNA, the CDR3 is TGTGCCAGCAGCTTAGGACAGATCTACGAGCAGTACTTC. The full variable domain, rest sourced from reference TRBV7-9 and TRBJ2-7, is DTGVSQNPRHKITKRGQNVTFRCDPISEHNRLYWYRQTLGQGPEFLTYFQNEAQLEKSRLLSDRFSAERPKGSFSTLEIQRTEQGDSAMYLCASSLGQIYEQYFGPGTRLTVT.

This clone was counted only a few times. CDR3 loop: CSAATGSNQPQHF. The CDR3 DNA reads TGCAGCGCTGCGACAGGGAGCAATCAGCCCCAGCATTTT. The chain recombines TRBV29-1 with TRBJ1-5, with 7 bases identical to TRBD1. The CDR3 extends over 13 amino acids. The ends lost 7 bases at V and 1 base at J; junction bases unmatched: 4. The germline CDR1 and CDR2 sequences are SQVTM and ANQGSEA.

The V gene is TRBV28, the J gene TRBJ1-2; perhaps TRBD1 as D (6 bases). CDR1 is MDHEN and CDR2 is SYDVKM in the germline V gene. V was clipped by 7 bases and J by 4 bases, with 19 bases between them. The CDR3 loop spans 15 amino acids. The CDR3 DNA is TGTGCCAGCATAACGTCCGGGACACCGCTCTATGGCTACACCTTC. As protein: CASITSGTPLYGYTF.

The J gene is TRBJ1-1, the V gene TRBV7-9; TRBD1 matches at 7 bases. This CDR3 has 17 residues. The junction had 15 bases not matched to a gene; V was cut back by 1 base and J by 7 bases. From germline, CDR1 is SEHNR and CDR2 FQNEAQ (reference sequence). The CDR3 here is CASSLESPGQRRNEAFF. CDR3 DNA: TGTGCCAGCAGCTTAGAAAGCCCGGGACAGAGGAGGAATGAAGCTTTCTTT.

The genes are TRBV2 and TRBJ1-2, with D possibly matching TRBD1 (5 bases). CDR3 length: 14 residues. Germline CDR1 SNHLY, CDR2 FYNNEI. V was shortened by 2 bases and J by 7 bases, with 14 bases between the two germline ends. The CDR3 DNA follows: TGTGCCAGCAGTGAACAGCCTCTCGGGGCTGGCTACACCTTC. It translates to CASSEQPLGAGYTF.

J is TRBJ1-1 and V is TRBV5-6, with TRBD1 as a possible D gene (6 bases). Germline V gene data show CDR1 as SGHDT and CDR2 as YYEEEE. The V end lost 0 bases, the J end lost 1 base, and 7 bases lay between the germline ends. This CDR3 has 14 residues. The CDR3 loop reads CASSLAGENTEAFF. CDR3 DNA sequence: TGTGCCAGCAGCTTGGCAGGGGAGAACACTGAAGCTTTCTTT. The variable domain in full, with the rest retrieved from reference TRBV5-6 and TRBJ1-1, is DAGVTQSPTHLIKTRGQQVTLRCSPKSGHDTVSWYQQALGQGPQFIFQYYEEEERQRGNFPDRFSGHQFPNYSSELNVNALLLGDSALYLCASSLAGENTEAFFGQGTRLTVV.

The CDR3 DNA sequence: TGTGCCAGCAGCTGGACTAGCATCGCCGGGGAGCTGTTTTTT. This gives the protein CASSWTSIAGELFF. The gene calls are TRBV7-2 and TRBJ2-2; 8 bases align to TRBD2. The V segment lost 4 bases and the J segment 6 bases; nucleotides outside the gene matches: 4. CDR3 size: 14 residues. CDR1 and CDR2 from the germline V gene are SGHTA and FQGNSA.